One sample yielded the 13 T cell receptor beta chains listed below, sequenced in a study of blood T cells in healthy people across ages (dated by TCRdb to 2015 to 2017). Libraries were built with 5' RACE. Sequencing relied on an Illumina HiSeq 2500. A second PCR of about 6 to 11 cycles was performed with a sample-barcoded 5' primer and a J-beta primer mix. TCRdb itself trimmed the public reads at Q25 with fastp, ran MiXCR and retained productive beta chains. Rows merge per CDR3 protein into single entries with the most common DNA and genes. A total of around 1.5 million distinct CDR3 sequences appear in this sample, 34% of them only once. Together, the top ten hold around 11% of the sample. Specimen: blood. The source is a woman in her twenties or thirties in good health.

The chain uses TRBV2 and TRBJ2-7, with D possibly matching TRBD1 (6 bases). V was shortened by 4 bases and J by 2 bases, with 12 bases between the two germline ends. This CDR3 is 14 amino acids long. Germline V gene data show CDR1 as SNHLY and CDR2 as FYNNEI. CDR3 nucleotides: TGTGCCAGCAGTGGAGAGGGACACACCTACGAGCAGTACTTC. The encoded protein is CASSGEGHTYEQYF.

This clonotype was observed at least ten times. The chain uses TRBV12-3 or TRBV12-4 and TRBJ2-6; D unresolved. Trimming removed 5 bases at V and 1 base at J, with 9 bases between. The CDR3 totals 15 residues. The CDR3 here is CASSPLRSGANVLTF. The CDR3 nucleotides read TGTGCCAGCAGTCCCCTTCGGTCTGGGGCCAACGTCCTGACTTTC.

In its sample, this clonotype was seen a few times. The chain employs TRBV2 and TRBJ2-3; D possibly corresponds to TRBD1 (6 bases). Trimming shortened V by 6 bases and J by 2 bases, and 9 bases separated the two germline ends. The CDR3 covers 13 residues. Germline-derived CDR1 and CDR2 are SNHLY and FYNNEI. The CDR3 DNA follows: TGTGCCAGCAGAGGGGGAGACACAGATACGCAGTATTTT. This gives the protein CASRGGDTDTQYF. The full variable domain, completed using reference TRBV2 and TRBJ2-3, is EPEVTQTPSHQVTQMGQEVILRCVPISNHLYFYWYRQILGQKVEFLVSFYNNEISEKSEIFDDQFSVERPDGSNFTLKIRSTKLEDSAMYFCASRGGDTDTQYFGPGTRLTVL.

Comment on this clonotype: The junction departs from germline at one end; a sequencing error may be responsible. This rearrangement joins TRBV6-6 to TRBJ1-2; 8 nucleotides match TRBD1. CDR3 length: 16 amino acids. Germline V lookup: CDR1 MNHNY, CDR2 SVGAGI (reference sequence). The CDR3 sequence: CASSSSTDRVGYGHTF. CDR3 DNA: TGTGCCAGCAGTTCCTCCACGGACAGGGTTGGGTATGGCCACACCTTC.

This chain links TRBV29-1 with TRBJ1-1; the D is unclear. This CDR3 has 11 amino acids. Germline values: CDR1 SQVTM, CDR2 ANQGSEA. Trimming shortened V by 1 base and J by 8 bases, and 8 bases separated the two germline ends. CDR3 DNA: TGCAGCGTTGAAGCTGAGATAGAAGCTTTCTTT. Its protein product is CSVEAEIEAFF.

Turning to this clonotype: A single base separates this from a much larger clone, so it may be a read error. The CDR3 sequence: CAISESQRGPAGDTRYF. In DNA, the CDR3 is TGTGCCATCAGTGAGTCCCAGCGGGGGCCCGCAGGAGATACGCGGTATTTT. V and J are TRBV10-3 and TRBJ2-3; 8 bases agree with TRBD2. Germline V CDR1 and CDR2: ENHRY, SYGVKD. The CDR3 contains 17 residues.

V and J are TRBV12-3 or TRBV12-4 and TRBJ2-5; 11 positions match TRBD2. V lost 5 bases and J lost 4; bases outside the gene matches: 15. The CDR3 runs to 18 residues. This CDR3 is CASSPGGSTSGSRETQYF. DNA of the CDR3: TGTGCCAGCAGTCCCGGCGGAAGTACTAGCGGGAGTCGAGAGACCCAGTACTTC.

There are a few counts of this clonotype. The chain carries TRBV27 and TRBJ2-7; D may be TRBD1 (6 bases). CDR1 MNHEY and CDR2 SMNVEV come from the germline V gene (reference sequence). V was clipped by 6 bases and J by 2 bases, with 17 bases between them. The CDR3 contains 15 residues. The CDR3 loop is CASSPRAGAAYEQYF. The DNA for the CDR3 is TGTGCCAGCAGCCCCCGGGCAGGGGCGGCCTACGAGCAGTACTTC.

The rearrangement uses TRBV5-5 and TRBJ2-3; D is perhaps TRBD2 (5 bases). This CDR3 has 13 amino acids. Per germline, CDR1 SGHKS and CDR2 YYEKEE (reference sequence). The DNA of the CDR3 is TGTACCTCCGGGCGGACTAGCACAGATACGCAGTATTTT. Its protein product is CTSGRTSTDTQYF.

The chain carries TRBV6-1 and TRBJ1-1, with no clear D. This CDR3 region has 14 residues. V gave up 8 bases and J gave up 0 bases, with 13 bases separating them. Germline V lookup: CDR1 MNHNS, CDR2 SASEGT. CDR3: CASGSSSMNTEAFF. The DNA for the CDR3 is TGTGCCAGCGGGAGTTCGTCAATGAACACTGAAGCTTTCTTT.

CDR3 DNA: TGTGCCAGCAGTTACTTACTAGCGAGGGGTGTCACAGATACGCAGTATTTT. It yields the protein CASSYLLARGVTDTQYF. This chain uses TRBV6-6 with TRBJ2-3, with TRBD2 matching 7 bases. The length of the CDR3 is 17 residues. Germline values: CDR1 MNHNY, CDR2 SVGAGI (reference sequence). Trimming cost V 1 base and J 2 bases; bases outside gene matches: 9.

Concerning this clonotype itself: Mismatch with germline at one junction end may stem from a read error. The chain joins TRBV18 to TRBJ2-7, with D unresolved. The CDR3 sequence is 15 residues long. Germline assignment: CDR1 KGHSH and CDR2 LQKENI. The CDR3 nucleotides are TGTGCCAGCCCACCAGCACCGGGTTCCTCCTACGAGCAGTACTTC. Amino acid sequence: CASPPAPGSSYEQYF.

V usage is TRBV3-1 and J usage is TRBJ1-1; the D is unclear. Germline loops: CDR1 LGHDT, CDR2 YNNKEL (reference sequence). Deletions cut 3 bases from V and 1 base from J, with 6 bases between. This CDR3 has 13 residues. In DNA, the CDR3 is TGTGCCAGCAGCCATTGGGAGAACACTGAAGCTTTCTTT. Translating it yields CASSHWENTEAFF. Looking up the rest from reference TRBV3-1 and TRBJ1-1 gives the full variable domain: DTAVSQTPKYLVTQMGNDKSIKCEQNLGHDTMYWYKQDSKKFLKIMFSYNNKELIINETVPNRFSPKSPDKAHLNLHINSLELGDSAVYFCASSHWENTEAFFGQGTRLTVV.